This T cell receptor beta chain was sequenced during a study of tissue T cells after allogeneic stem cell transplantation. General study results and limits: Shared clones across patients were few; motif clustering revealed tissue-specific shared signatures. In patients and mice, blood and spleen missed much of tissue repertoire.

This clone was found a few times. The antigen remains unidentified. The germline and genes are mouse ones. Coverage ceases 1 residue before the CDR3 finishes, and the germline J gene fills in the end. Profiled with immunoSEQ multiplex PCR; TCRdb holds only in-frame clones, not every one. The sample shows over 45,000 clones, roughly 73% of them seen only once. Germline V gene data show CDR1 as SGHSN and CDR2 as HYEKVE. The CDR3 totals 15 residues. Germline trimming cut 3 bases from V and 0 bases from J; bases unmatched to any gene: 6. Sequencing was performed on sorted cells pooled from one or two spleens. The chain recombines TRBV12-1 with TRBJ2-7, with 8 bases lining up with TRBD2. The source is a pool of C57BL/6 mice in good health. CDR3 protein: CASSGGGLSSYEQYF. The sequenced part of the CDR3 DNA is TGTGCCAGCTCTGGGGGGGGGCTAAGCTCCTATGAACAGTAC.